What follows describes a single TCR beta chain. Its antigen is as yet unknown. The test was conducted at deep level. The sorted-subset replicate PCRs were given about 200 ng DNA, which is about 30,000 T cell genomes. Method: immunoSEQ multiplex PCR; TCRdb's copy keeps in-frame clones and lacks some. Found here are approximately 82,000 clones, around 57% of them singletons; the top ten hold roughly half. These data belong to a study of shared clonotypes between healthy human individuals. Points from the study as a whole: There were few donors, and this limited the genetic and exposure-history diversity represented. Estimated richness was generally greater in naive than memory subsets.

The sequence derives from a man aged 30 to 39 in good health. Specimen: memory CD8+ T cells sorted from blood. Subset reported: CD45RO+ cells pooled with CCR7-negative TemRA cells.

The CDR3 DNA reads TGTGCCAGCAGTTTATATCCGGACGGGGTACCTGAGCAGTTCTTC. Translated, it gives CASSLYPDGVPEQFF. The chain uses TRBV6-4 and TRBJ2-1, with D perhaps matching TRBD2 (5 bases). This CDR3 comprises 15 residues. CDR1 and CDR2 (germline): MRHNA, SNTAGT. V dropped 5 bases and J dropped 9 bases, with 20 bases sitting between them.